Listed below are T cell receptor beta chains from one sample, sequenced in a study of blood T cell repertoires in COVID-19. The repertoire was sequenced with immunoSEQ multiplex PCR; TCRdb's copy has only in-frame clones and lacks some. Of tens of thousands of clones in the sample, nearly 90% are singletons; the top ten hold 3% to 3.5%. Sequenced material: peripheral blood. The receptor source for this set is a man aged 45 to 65 with active COVID-19. Both conserved end residues are trimmed from each CDR3. Fields, in order: V gene, J gene, clone size, CDR3 protein. A clone size is listed for some rows: how often the clone was seen (once, few, many), or a class if it is expanded.

TRBV7-9	TRBJ1-4	.	ASSRGNNEKLF
TRBV29-1	TRBJ1-4	.	SAEGAEKLF
TRBV24-1	TRBJ2-5	.	ATSDFLAGQETQY
TRBV7-2	TRBJ2-2	.	ASSSDKLAGGPGELF
TRBV6-5	TRBJ2-6	.	ASSPPASPGVLT
TRBV19	TRBJ2-7	.	ASSYNSLYEQY
TRBV25-1	TRBJ2-5	.	ASQGLGLGTQY
TRBV6-5	TRBJ1-6	.	ASRGASNSPLH
TRBV7-9	TRBJ2-1	.	ASSLVQDNEQF
TRBV5-1	TRBJ1-4	.	ASSQPGGEKLF
TRBV7-3	TRBJ1-2	medium-sized	ASSLGGSVYGYT
TRBV24-1	TRBJ2-1	.	ATSERSGEQF
TRBV9	TRBJ2-1	.	ASSPPAGGDEQF
TRBV7-2	TRBJ1-5	.	ASSLARDRVQPQH
TRBV28	TRBJ2-5	.	ASSLVRREKETQY
TRBV5-1	TRBJ1-4	.	ASSLDGANEKLF
TRBV7-2	TRBJ2-2	once	ASSLGGTGNTGELF
TRBV19	TRBJ1-1	.	ASSIIRGTEAF
TRBV7-2	TRBJ2-5	.	ASSSRDRAETQY
TRBV18	TRBJ2-1	.	ASSGGGYEQF
TRBV5-5	TRBJ1-5	.	ASSKQGISNQPQH
TRBV6-5	TRBJ1-2	.	ASSRTDNYGYT
TRBV18	TRBJ2-5	few	ASSQQGGETQY
TRBV4-2	TRBJ1-5	.	ASSEAGGNQPQH
TRBV7-3	TRBJ2-1	.	ASSLGGGPPRNEQF
TRBV5-1	TRBJ1-2	.	ASSLAANYGYT
TRBV7-3	TRBJ2-1	.	ASSLGLAGVNEQF
TRBV7-2	TRBJ2-3	few	ASSLMAGSSTDTQY
TRBV10-2	TRBJ2-1	.	ASRDGTSFNEQF
TRBV7-2	TRBJ1-4	.	ASSSGRGQGEKLF
TRBV21-1	TRBJ1-2	.	ASSQQFYSAFNYGYT
TRBV14	TRBJ1-1	.	ASTRGQVSNTEAF
TRBV27	TRBJ2-4	.	ASSFRGQNIQY
TRBV9	TRBJ1-2	.	ASSYTGGYGYT
TRBV2	TRBJ2-3	.	ASSSARGGSGRSRADTQY
TRBV7-2	TRBJ2-7	.	ASSLGPSGHYEQY
TRBV27	TRBJ2-7	.	ASSLLGPGSYEQY
TRBV30	TRBJ2-3	.	AWLPAGAGDTQY
TRBV7-3	TRBJ1-1	.	ASSHGQGHTEAF
TRBV11-2	TRBJ1-3	few	ASSRHTDRSSGNTIY
TRBV6-6	TRBJ2-6	.	ASSPEGAGANVLT
TRBV5-1	TRBJ1-1	.	ASSLEFGEGEAF
TRBV28	TRBJ2-7	.	ASSPRTGRFWN
TRBV5-5	TRBJ2-7	.	ASTALADASYEQY
TRBV6-2/TRBV6-3	TRBJ2-7	.	ASSSPRGGAPPYEQY
TRBV15	TRBJ2-3	.	ATSSWGPSTDTQY
TRBV14	TRBJ2-7	.	ASSQDQGYEQY
TRBV10-3	TRBJ1-5	.	AISDSWWEPQH
TRBV15	TRBJ1-1	.	ATSALEGSEAF
TRBV10-2	TRBJ2-2	.	ASVIAGSTGELF
TRBV27	TRBJ2-1	.	ASSRQILSGKLYNEQF
TRBV29-1	TRBJ1-1	.	SIRQVSGGEAF
TRBV5-1	TRBJ1-6	.	ASSYSALQGQRNSPLH
TRBV12-2	TRBJ2-1	.	ASRFRSGTWNEQF
TRBV18	TRBJ1-1	.	ASSPEQNYIEAF